The 30 T cell receptor beta chains in this list originate from one sample, sequenced in a study of shared clonotypes between healthy human individuals. TCRdb's copy holds only in-frame clones and misses some; the assay was immunoSEQ multiplex PCR. There are 600,000 to 800,000 clones in the sample; 72% occur only once, and about 1.7% lies in the top ten. The specimen sequenced was memory CD4+ T cells sorted from blood. The subset here: CD45RA-negative fraction. Receptors originate from a woman under 40 in good health.

In this sample, this clone turned up many times. Within the sample, other DNA sequences also encode this same CDR3. This sequence joins TRBV9 and TRBJ2-2; a possible D gene is TRBD1 (5 bases). CDR1 and CDR2 (germline): SGDLS, YYNGEE. The CDR3 spans 14 residues. Trimming removed 4 bases from V and 12 bases from J, with 19 bases in between. This CDR3 reads CASSTSQGTEKLFF. The CDR3, as DNA: TGTGCCAGCAGCACATCCCAGGGTACAGAGAAGCTGTTTTTT.

V usage is TRBV6-6 and J usage is TRBJ2-1; D unclear. Trimming pared 0 bases from V and 7 bases from J, leaving 13 bases between. Germline V gene lookup returns CDR1 MNHNY and CDR2 SVGAGI (reference sequence). The CDR3 has 15 amino acids. CDR3 sequence: CASSYSRSLSNEQFF. Written as DNA, the CDR3 is TGTGCCAGCAGTTACTCGAGGTCCCTTTCAAATGAGCAGTTCTTC.

The rearrangement links TRBV28 to TRBJ2-4; no firm D call. Germline V gene data show CDR1 as MDHEN and CDR2 as SYDVKM. V dropped 8 bases and J dropped 6 bases, with 11 bases sitting between them. The CDR3 sequence is 12 residues long. The CDR3 reads CASSFSANIQYF. CDR3 in DNA: TGTGCCAGCTCCTTTTCGGCAAACATTCAGTACTTC.

V is TRBV5-4 and J is TRBJ2-5; D is unclear. Trimming took off 0 bases at V and 5 bases at J, with 8 bases between the two ends. The germline CDR1 and CDR2 sequences are SGHNT and YYREEE (reference sequence). The CDR3 loop spans 13 amino acids. Here the CDR3 reads CASSLASEETQYF. The CDR3 DNA follows: TGTGCCAGCAGCTTGGCATCTGAGGAGACCCAGTACTTC.

The chain has TRBV10-1 and TRBJ2-1; 11 nucleotides align to TRBD2. The CDR3 extends over 13 amino acids. Germline values: CDR1 WNHNN, CDR2 SYGVQD (reference sequence). V lost 2 bases to trimming and J lost 13 bases; unmatched junction nucleotides: 4. The CDR3 sequence: CASSETLAGGQFF. The DNA of the CDR3 is TGCGCCAGCAGTGAGACCCTAGCGGGGGGCCAGTTCTTC.

This chain's CDR3 is CASSLTLGQGPGYGYTF. CDR3 bases: TGTGCCAGCAGTTTGACCTTGGGACAGGGCCCCGGGTATGGCTACACCTTC. The chain employs TRBV27 and TRBJ1-2; 9 positions match TRBD1. CDR3 length: 17 residues. Germline CDR1 reads MNHEY; CDR2 reads SMNVEV (reference sequence). V lost 3 bases to trimming and J lost 5 bases; unmatched junction nucleotides: 13.

This clone was seen a single time. The sample carries other DNA sequences with the same CDR3. The V call is TRBV7-9, the J call TRBJ2-1; 7 bases line up with TRBD2. Trimming took 0 bases from V and 0 from J; bases not matched to a gene: 5. Germline values: CDR1 SEHNR, CDR2 FQNEAQ (reference sequence). The CDR3 sequence is 17 residues long. CDR3 sequence: CASSLARGGSSYNEQFF. CDR3 DNA: TGTGCCAGCAGCTTAGCGCGGGGCGGGAGCTCCTACAATGAGCAGTTCTTC. The variable domain in full, with the rest retrieved from reference TRBV7-9 and TRBJ2-1, is DTGVSQNPRHKITKRGQNVTFRCDPISEHNRLYWYRQTLGQGPEFLTYFQNEAQLEKSRLLSDRFSAERPKGSFSTLEIQRTEQGDSAMYLCASSLARGGSSYNEQFFGPGTRLTVL.

V usage is TRBV6-1 and J usage is TRBJ2-7, with 9 bases identical to TRBD2. Per germline, CDR1 MNHNS and CDR2 SASEGT. CDR3 length: 14 residues. With V trimmed by 7 bases and J by 3 bases, 7 bases remained unmatched. CDR3 region: CASNIAGVIYEQYF. The CDR3 DNA is TGTGCCAGCAATATAGCGGGAGTCATCTACGAGCAGTACTTC.

The rearrangement links TRBV2 to TRBJ2-5; D unresolved. The CDR3 covers 15 residues. Trimming stripped 1 base from V and 2 bases from J, with 11 bases between. The germline V gene encodes CDR1 SNHLY and CDR2 FYNNEI. CDR3 amino acids: CASSEELLSQETQYF. CDR3 DNA sequence: TGTGCCAGCAGTGAAGAACTGCTATCACAAGAGACCCAGTACTTC.

J is TRBJ2-1 and V is TRBV5-1, with TRBD2 matching 10 bases. Unmatched junction bases numbered 3, after V lost 4 bases and J lost 5 bases. This CDR3 contains 14 residues. The germline CDR1 and CDR2 sequences are SGHRS and YFSETQ. CDR3 protein: CASSALAGDNEQFF. Here the CDR3 DNA reads TGCGCCAGCAGCGCGCTAGCGGGAGACAATGAGCAGTTCTTC.

The chain has TRBV6-6 and TRBJ2-7; TRBD2 matches 9 bases. This CDR3 has 15 residues. CDR1 and CDR2 from the germline V gene are MNHNY and SVGAGI (reference sequence). Trimming took 5 bases from V and 3 from J; bases not matched to a gene: 8. CDR3 amino acids: CASSPRNSGSYEQYF. The CDR3 region has the DNA TGTGCCAGCAGTCCGCGCAATAGCGGGAGCTACGAGCAGTACTTC.

This clone turned up a few times. The gene calls are TRBV5-1 and TRBJ2-3; tentative D call: TRBD2 (5 bases). The V gene lost 4 bases and the J gene lost 1 base, with 13 bases spanning the gap. The length of the CDR3 is 15 residues. Germline CDR1 and CDR2: SGHRS and YFSETQ. CDR3 bases: TGCGCCAGCAGCGAAACGGTCGGGGGCACAGATACGCAGTATTTT. As protein: CASSETVGGTDTQYF.

The V gene is TRBV11-2, the J gene TRBJ2-7, with TRBD1 matching over 8 bases. J lost 0 bases, V lost 5 bases, and 6 bases had no gene match. CDR1 is SGHAT and CDR2 is FQNNGV in the germline V gene. There are 15 residues in the CDR3. The CDR3 protein is CASSEGGTGSYEQYF. CDR3 bases: TGTGCCAGCAGCGAAGGCGGGACAGGCTCCTACGAGCAGTACTTC.

The rearrangement uses TRBV7-9 and TRBJ2-7, with 11 bases fitting TRBD2. CDR1 and CDR2 (germline): SEHNR, FQNEAQ (reference sequence). Losses at the gene ends were 5 bases for V and 11 bases for J; bases not matched to a gene: 11. This CDR3 spans 14 amino acids. The CDR3 loop is CASSQQAVLAGEYF. In DNA, the CDR3 is TGTGCCAGCAGCCAACAAGCTGTACTAGCGGGAGAGTACTTC. The whole variable domain, remainder taken from reference TRBV7-9 and TRBJ2-7, is DTGVSQNPRHKITKRGQNVTFRCDPISEHNRLYWYRQTLGQGPEFLTYFQNEAQLEKSRLLSDRFSAERPKGSFSTLEIQRTEQGDSAMYLCASSQQAVLAGEYFGPGTRLTVT.

The genes are TRBV6-1 and TRBJ1-5, with D possibly matching TRBD1 (6 bases). Germline V lookup: CDR1 MNHNS, CDR2 SASEGT. CDR3 length: 14 residues. V lost 6 bases and J lost 3, with 12 bases in between. DNA for the CDR3: TGTGCCAGCAGGGTCACAGGGAACAATCAGCCCCAGCATTTT. This codes for CASRVTGNNQPQHF.

The J gene is TRBJ1-5, the V gene TRBV7-2; D gene uncertain. This CDR3 spans 13 amino acids. V gave up 5 bases and J gave up 4 bases, with 9 bases separating them. Germline V CDR1 and CDR2: SGHTA, FQGNSA. CDR3 residues: CASSKQTNQPQHF. The CDR3 DNA is TGTGCCAGCAGCAAACAGACTAATCAGCCCCAGCATTTT.

The V call is TRBV29-1, the J call TRBJ1-1; weak D call: TRBD1 (5 bases). The CDR3 is 13 residues long. CDR1 is SQVTM, CDR2 ANQGSEA, per germline. The germline V and J ends were trimmed by 5 bases and 1 base, with 11 bases remaining between them. The DNA for the CDR3 is TGCAGCGTTACCCGGGACTGGAACACTGAAGCTTTCTTT. Translation: CSVTRDWNTEAFF. Drawing the rest from reference TRBV29-1 and TRBJ1-1, the complete variable domain is SAVISQKPSRDICQRGTSLTIQCQVDSQVTMMFWYRQQPGQSLTLIATANQGSEATYESGFVIDKFPISRPNLTFSTLTVSNMSPEDSSIYLCSVTRDWNTEAFFGQGTRLTVV.

The gene calls are TRBV20-1 and TRBJ1-1; unclear D gene. The CDR3 has 11 residues. Between the trimmed V and J ends, which lost 4 bases and 1 base, there was a span of 4 bases. In germline, CDR1 is DFQATT, CDR2 SNEGSKA (reference sequence). The CDR3 coding sequence is TGCAGTGCTAACCCGAACACTGAAGCTTTCTTT. Its translation is CSANPNTEAFF.

The chain couples TRBV4-1 to TRBJ2-3, with 7 bases identical to TRBD2. The CDR3 is 19 amino acids. Germline CDR1 MGHRA, CDR2 YSYEKL. V shed 3 bases, J shed 0 bases, and the junction held 15 bases outside the gene matches. This chain's CDR3 is CASSHSAGPTLFSTDTQYF. Here the CDR3 DNA reads TGCGCCAGCAGCCACTCAGCGGGACCTACATTATTCAGCACAGATACGCAGTATTTT.

A single count supports this clone. The rearrangement uses TRBV4-2 and TRBJ2-3, with 10 bases lining up with TRBD2. V gave up 4 bases and J gave up 2 bases; unmatched junction bases: 9. This CDR3 comprises 17 residues. CDR1 LGHNA and CDR2 YNFKEQ come from the germline V gene. The CDR3 protein is CASSRSTSGSPTDTQYF. DNA for the CDR3: TGTGCCAGCAGCCGCTCGACTAGCGGGTCTCCCACAGATACGCAGTATTTT.

This sequence joins TRBV5-6 and TRBJ2-7; D is undetermined. Germline lookup yields CDR1 SGHDT and CDR2 YYEEEE. V lost 0 bases to trimming and J lost 4 bases, with 5 bases between them. The CDR3 sequence is 12 residues long. CDR3 protein: CASSLGRYEQYF. The CDR3 region has the DNA TGTGCCAGCAGCTTGGGACGGTACGAGCAGTACTTC.

This clone has only a few counts. The V gene is TRBV19, the J gene TRBJ2-1; 8 bases align to TRBD2. Germline V gene data show CDR1 as LNHDA and CDR2 as SQIVND (reference sequence). The V segment lost 5 bases and the J segment 8 bases; nucleotides outside the gene matches: 11. The CDR3 is 15 residues long. The DNA for the CDR3 is TGTGCCAGTAGTCGTCTAGCGGGCGATTCTTATGAGCAGTTCTTC. It encodes CASSRLAGDSYEQFF.

The table lists this clone with a few counts. V and J are TRBV27 and TRBJ2-1; D is unresolved. Per the germline V gene, CDR1 is MNHEY and CDR2 is SMNVEV (reference sequence). CDR3 length equals 15 residues. Trimming removed 3 bases at V and 3 bases at J, with 12 bases between. The CDR3 DNA is TGTGCCAGCAGTTTTGGCGATGGAGTCTACAATGAGCAGTTCTTC. It codes for CASSFGDGVYNEQFF.

About this clone: Other DNA sequences of this sample code for an identical CDR3. The genes are TRBV7-3 and TRBJ2-2; tentatively, D is TRBD2 (5 bases). Germline CDR1 and CDR2: SGHTA and FQGTGA. The CDR3 extends over 14 amino acids. V lost 5 bases to trimming and J lost 2 bases, with 9 bases between them. The DNA of the CDR3 is TGTGCCAGCAGCCCGGGGTTAAACACCGGGGAGCTGTTTTTT. This codes for CASSPGLNTGELFF.

J is TRBJ2-7 and V is TRBV6-6; 9 nucleotides line up with TRBD2. After removal of 5 bases from V and 2 bases from J, the junction contained 10 bases not matched to a gene. Per germline, CDR1 MNHNY and CDR2 SVGAGI (reference sequence). This CDR3 has 16 amino acids. This chain's CDR3 is CASSPLTSGYTYEQYF. The CDR3 DNA is TGTGCCAGCAGTCCCCTAACTAGCGGGTACACCTACGAGCAGTACTTC.

The chain employs TRBV11-3 and TRBJ2-2; no firm D call. The V end was cut by 1 base, the J end by 4 bases, with 13 bases between. The CDR3 length is 16 residues. The germline V gene encodes CDR1 SGHNT and CDR2 YENEEA. As DNA, the CDR3 is TGTGCCAGCAGCTTAGCGTCAGGACGGACCACCGGGGAGCTGTTTTTT. Translation: CASSLASGRTTGELFF.

This clone was counted at least ten times. The chain carries TRBV19 and TRBJ2-1; possibly TRBD2 for D (6 bases). V was pared by 5 bases and J by 7 bases, with 24 bases between. This CDR3 is built from 17 residues. In germline, CDR1 is LNHDA, CDR2 SQIVND (reference sequence). Here the CDR3 reads CASSPQTGRGLRNEQFF. The CDR3 coding sequence is TGTGCCAGTAGTCCTCAAACCGGGCGGGGCCTTCGGAATGAGCAGTTCTTC.

The chain links TRBV11-3 to TRBJ1-5, with D perhaps TRBD1 (6 bases). This CDR3 comprises 20 residues. V was shortened by 0 bases and J by 5 bases, with 26 bases between the two germline ends. Germline loops: CDR1 SGHNT, CDR2 YENEEA. The CDR3 DNA sequence: TGTGCCAGCAGCTTAGAAACAGTTATCACCCGGACAGCTCTTGATCAGCCCCAGCATTTT. Translated: CASSLETVITRTALDQPQHF. Supplemented by reference TRBV11-3 and TRBJ1-5, the full variable domain reads EAGVVQSPRYKIIEKKQPVAFWCNPISGHNTLYWYLQNLGQGPELLIRYENEEAVDDSQLPKDRFSAERLKGVDSTLKIQPAELGDSAVYLCASSLETVITRTALDQPQHFGDGTRLSIL.

The gene calls are TRBV7-3 and TRBJ2-6; 7 bases map to TRBD1. V dropped 5 bases and J dropped 2; count of bases not matched to a gene: 3. The CDR3 has 15 amino acids. CDR1 is SGHTA, CDR2 FQGTGA, per germline. The CDR3 sequence: CASSPQGAGANVLTF. CDR3 bases: TGTGCCAGCAGCCCGCAGGGGGCTGGGGCCAACGTCCTGACTTTC. Combining the CDR3 with reference TRBV7-3 and TRBJ2-6 gives the whole variable domain GAGVSQTPSNKVTEKGKYVELRCDPISGHTALYWYRQSLGQGPEFLIYFQGTGAADDSGLPNDRFFAVRPEGSVSTLKIQRTERGDSAVYLCASSPQGAGANVLTFGAGSRLTVL.

V gene TRBV6-4 combines with J gene TRBJ1-2; 10 bases align to TRBD1. This CDR3 has 15 residues. The junction had 6 bases not matched to a gene; V was cut back by 2 bases and J by 6 bases. Germline V gene data show CDR1 as MRHNA and CDR2 as SNTAGT. CDR3 DNA: TGTGCCAGCAGTGACATGACAGGGGGCGTCCATGGCTACACCTTC. Its translation is CASSDMTGGVHGYTF.